One sample yielded the 18 T cell receptor beta chains listed below, sequenced in a study of OX40 agonist ivuxolimab in advanced cancers. The assay was immunoSEQ multiplex PCR, and TCRdb's table has in-frame clones only and misses some. The table lists approximately 61,000 clones, approximately 91% of them singletons. The material sequenced was CD4+ or CD8+ T cells sorted from blood, taken in a trial of the OX40 agonist ivuxolimab. Receptors were obtained from an adult with an advanced solid tumor such as melanoma, head and neck, liver or kidney cancer.

The chain recombines TRBV9 with TRBJ2-3; 9 nucleotides match TRBD2. Germline V gene lookup returns CDR1 SGDLS and CDR2 YYNGEE. The V segment lost 0 bases and the J segment 7 bases; nucleotides outside the gene matches: 9. The CDR3 consists of 16 residues. The CDR3 reads CASSVEGDSGRYTQYF. The CDR3 DNA reads TGTGCCAGCAGCGTAGAAGGAGATAGCGGGAGATATACGCAGTATTTT.

V and J are TRBV9 and TRBJ2-2, with TRBD1 identical over 8 bases. The CDR3 spans 13 residues. V lost 5 bases to trimming and J lost 3 bases; unmatched junction nucleotides: 0. CDR1 SGDLS and CDR2 YYNGEE come from the germline V gene. CDR3 amino acids: CASRTGDTGELFF. The CDR3 bases are TGTGCCAGCAGGACAGGGGACACCGGGGAGCTGTTTTTT.

The rearrangement links TRBV5-6 to TRBJ2-7, with 10 bases matching TRBD1. The CDR3 contains 14 residues. With 2 bases clipped from V and 7 bases from J, the junction kept 6 bases outside the gene matches. Germline CDR1 is SGHDT and CDR2 is YYEEEE. The chain's CDR3 is CASSFGQGVWEQYF. CDR3 in DNA: TGTGCCAGCAGCTTCGGACAGGGGGTGTGGGAGCAGTACTTC.

Concerning this clone: A read error may account for a junction end that differs from germline. The V call is TRBV5-1, the J call TRBJ1-4; D is possibly TRBD1 (5 bases). This CDR3 has 15 amino acids. The germline V gene encodes CDR1 SGHRS and CDR2 YFSETQ. CDR3 coding DNA: TGCGCCAGCACCTTGGGACGAGCAACTAATGAAAAACTGTTTTTT. This encodes CASTLGRATNEKLFF. Variable domain in full (rest from reference TRBV5-1 and TRBJ1-4): KAGVTQTPRYLIKTRGQQVTLSCSPISGHRSVSWYQQTPGQGLQFLFEYFSETQRNKGNFPGRFSGRQFSNSRSEMNVSTLELGDSALYLCASTLGRATNEKLFFGSGTQLSVL.

This clone has only one observation. The genes are TRBV27 and TRBJ2-7; 8 bases map to TRBD1. Losses at the gene ends were 6 bases for V and 4 bases for J; bases not matched to a gene: 8. The length of the CDR3 is 14 residues. CDR1 and CDR2 from the germline V gene are MNHEY and SMNVEV (reference sequence). As DNA, the CDR3 is TGTGCCAGCAGCTCAGGGGGCAATCTTTACGAGCAGTACTTC. Encoded protein: CASSSGGNLYEQYF.

J is TRBJ2-7 and V is TRBV10-3; 9 bases are a match to TRBD2. Germline CDR1 reads ENHRY; CDR2 reads SYGVKD. The CDR3 spans 16 residues. V lost 0 bases to trimming and J lost 7 bases; unmatched junction nucleotides: 10. CDR3 coding DNA: TGTGCCATCAGTGAGTCGACGGTGGCGGGAGGGGAAGAGCAGTACTTC. Translation gives CAISESTVAGGEEQYF.

In its sample, this clone was seen a few times. The chain links TRBV4-2 to TRBJ2-7, with 12 positions matching TRBD2. Germline V gene lookup returns CDR1 LGHNA and CDR2 YNFKEQ. The CDR3 consists of 16 residues. V lost 0 bases to trimming and J lost 1 base; unmatched junction nucleotides: 1. CDR3 in amino acids: CASSQDGTSGSYEQYF. For the CDR3, the DNA is TGTGCCAGCAGCCAAGATGGGACTAGCGGGTCCTACGAGCAGTACTTC.

This chain links TRBV4-3 with TRBJ2-7; D call uncertain. CDR1 is LGHNA and CDR2 is YSLEER in the germline V gene. Trimming stripped 1 base from V and 0 bases from J, with 10 bases between. This CDR3 is 15 amino acids long. The CDR3 nucleotides are TGCGCCAGCAGCCAAGCCATAGGCCTCTCCTACGAGCAGTACTTC. This codes for CASSQAIGLSYEQYF.

The chain uses TRBV28 and TRBJ1-2; 8 bases line up with TRBD1. The CDR3 covers 14 residues. V shed 5 bases and J 4 bases; nucleotides not matched to a gene: 6. Germline V lookup: CDR1 MDHEN, CDR2 SYDVKM. DNA of the CDR3: TGTGCCAGCAGTCGACGACAGGGGAGCTATGGCTACACCTTC. It specifies CASSRRQGSYGYTF.

The chain uses TRBV5-6 and TRBJ2-2, with D maybe TRBD1 (6 bases). The germline gives CDR1 SGHDT, CDR2 YYEEEE. The CDR3 runs to 15 residues. V was clipped by 2 bases and J by 1 base, with 9 bases between them. For the CDR3, the DNA is TGTGCCAGCAGCTTCCTAGGGGGGAACACCGGGGAGCTGTTTTTT. The encoded protein is CASSFLGGNTGELFF.

This chain joins TRBV2 and TRBJ1-1; 7 positions agree with TRBD1. In germline, CDR1 is SNHLY, CDR2 FYNNEI. This CDR3 has 16 amino acids. The junction had 10 bases not matched to a gene; V was cut back by 6 bases and J by 0 bases. CDR3 region: CASRINPTGMNTEAFF. The CDR3 nucleotides are TGTGCCAGCAGGATAAACCCGACAGGGATGAACACTGAAGCTTTCTTT.

This sequence joins TRBV27 and TRBJ1-1, with D tentatively TRBD1 (6 bases). CDR1 and CDR2 (germline): MNHEY, SMNVEV (reference sequence). V gave up 2 bases and J gave up 1 base, with 20 bases separating them. This CDR3 has 18 residues. The CDR3 loop reads CASSLGEGKGVKNTEAFF. The CDR3 bases are TGTGCCAGCAGTTTAGGCGAGGGAAAGGGGGTTAAGAACACTGAAGCTTTCTTT.

J is TRBJ2-1 and V is TRBV6-4; no clear D gene. The V end lost 2 bases, the J end lost 0 bases, and 2 bases lay between the germline ends. CDR3 length: 13 residues. From germline, CDR1 is MRHNA and CDR2 SNTAGT. CDR3 nucleotide sequence: TGTGCCAGCAGTGACAGCTCCTACAATGAGCAGTTCTTC. Its translation is CASSDSSYNEQFF.

A single count supports this clone. The V call is TRBV5-4, the J call TRBJ2-7; D tentatively reads TRBD1 or TRBD2 (5 bases each). The CDR3 sequence is 16 residues long. Between the trimmed V and J ends, which lost 6 bases and 0 bases, there was a span of 19 bases. In germline, CDR1 is SGHNT, CDR2 YYREEE (reference sequence). The DNA for the CDR3 is TGTGCCAGCACCTTCGGGACCAGCGGCAGCTCCTACGAGCAGTACTTC. Translating gives CASTFGTSGSSYEQYF.

The chain joins TRBV15 to TRBJ1-3; no firm D call. V lost 1 base and J 0 bases, leaving 4 bases between the germline ends. The CDR3 covers 14 residues. The germline V gene has CDR1 LNHNV and CDR2 YYDKDF (reference sequence). The CDR3 DNA reads as TGTGCCACCAGCAGAGGACACTCTGGAAACACCATATATTTT. This encodes CATSRGHSGNTIYF.

This clone was found a few times. This chain connects TRBV28 to TRBJ2-1; D is possibly TRBD1 (6 bases). The CDR3 has 15 residues. CDR1 and CDR2 from the germline V gene are MDHEN and SYDVKM. The V end was cut by 3 bases, the J end by 5 bases, with 14 bases between. The CDR3 sequence: CASSFVTGVNNEQFF. Here the CDR3 DNA reads TGTGCCAGCAGTTTTGTGACAGGAGTAAACAATGAGCAGTTCTTC.

The chain couples TRBV5-1 to TRBJ2-3; D is undetermined. Germline CDR1 reads SGHRS; CDR2 reads YFSETQ. V lost 1 base to trimming and J lost 0 bases, with 12 bases between them. The CDR3 contains 16 residues. This chain's CDR3 is CASSLLDAASTDTQYF. The CDR3 nucleotides read TGCGCCAGCAGCTTGCTGGACGCTGCTAGCACAGATACGCAGTATTTT.

On this clone itself: An end of the junction differs from the germline gene, which may be a read error. CDR3 region: CASSPVQGPTYEQYF. For the CDR3, the DNA is TGTGCTAGCAGCCCCGTACAGGGGCCTACCTACGAGCAGTACTTC. The J gene is TRBJ2-7, the V gene TRBV7-7; 7 bases match TRBD1. The CDR3 length is 15 residues. Per the germline V gene, CDR1 is SSHAT and CDR2 is FNYEAQ (reference sequence).